The 22 T cell receptor beta chains listed next were all sequenced from one sample in a study of CD8 T cells in Susac syndrome. Reverse transcription of roughly 0.45 to 1 ug RNA used random hexamers. TCRdb analysed the immunoSEQ multiplex PCR reads with MiXCR anew, one entry per CDR3 protein. This table holds some 150,000 distinct CDR3 sequences, approximately 93% found once. Sequencing was carried out using CD4+ T cells from PBMCs. These receptors came from a human donor in good health.

The gene calls are TRBV18 and TRBJ2-5; tentative D call: TRBD1 (6 bases). V was cut by 2 bases and J by 3 bases, with 10 bases left in between. The V gene's germline CDR1 is KGHSH and CDR2 LQKENI. This CDR3 is built from 14 residues. In DNA, the CDR3 is TGTGCCAGCTCACCAATCTCAGGGGAAGAGACCCAGTACTTC. Translating gives CASSPISGEETQYF.

The chain is built from TRBV5-4 and TRBJ1-4; a weak D match, TRBD1 (5 bases). Germline CDR1 SGHNT, CDR2 YYREEE (reference sequence). The V gene lost 5 bases and the J gene lost 3 bases, with 11 bases spanning the gap. CDR3 length equals 14 residues. The CDR3 is CASSSGGANEKLFF. CDR3 bases: TGTGCCAGCAGTTCTGGGGGAGCTAATGAAAAACTGTTTTTT.

This clonotype was observed a single time. CDR3 protein: CASSLARRGGETQYF. Written as DNA, the CDR3 is TGTGCCAGCAGCTTAGCTAGGAGGGGAGGAGAGACCCAGTACTTC. The chain joins TRBV11-2 to TRBJ2-5, with a weak D call TRBD2 (6 bases). The germline V gene has CDR1 SGHAT and CDR2 FQNNGV. Trimming left V 1 base short and J 4 bases short, with 13 bases between. The CDR3 is 15 residues long.

The chain employs TRBV30 and TRBJ2-4; 8 nucleotides line up with TRBD2. Germline loops: CDR1 GTSNPN, CDR2 SVGIG (reference sequence). With 2 bases clipped from V and 3 bases from J, the junction kept 15 bases outside the gene matches. The CDR3 is made up of 18 amino acids. The CDR3 region has the DNA TGTGCCTGGAGTTCATTTTACCGACTAGCGATCGGCAAAAACATTCAGTACTTC. It codes for CAWSSFYRLAIGKNIQYF.

J is TRBJ2-3 and V is TRBV7-9, with 16 bases fitting TRBD2. The germline gives CDR1 SEHNR, CDR2 FQNEAQ (reference sequence). The CDR3 is 18 amino acids. With V trimmed by 4 bases and J by 4 bases, 8 bases remained unmatched. The CDR3 reads CASSSSGLAGGPPDTQYF. CDR3 sequence (DNA): TGTGCCAGCAGCTCCTCGGGACTAGCGGGAGGGCCTCCAGATACGCAGTATTTT.

The V and J genes are TRBV7-9 and TRBJ2-2, with D unclear. The V gene lost 5 bases and the J gene lost 2 bases, with 15 bases spanning the gap. The CDR3 consists of 16 residues. The germline CDR1 and CDR2 sequences are SEHNR and FQNEAQ (reference sequence). The CDR3 loop reads CASSPRPPSNTGELFF. The CDR3 DNA sequence: TGTGCCAGCAGCCCCCGCCCCCCAAGTAACACCGGGGAGCTGTTTTTT.

This rearrangement joins TRBV7-2 to TRBJ2-1, with 13 bases matching TRBD2. This CDR3 has 14 amino acids. V was clipped by 8 bases and J by 10 bases; unmatched bases: 8. Germline CDR1 SGHTA, CDR2 FQGNSA. This CDR3 is CASARTSGSREQFF. The CDR3 DNA reads as TGTGCCAGCGCTCGGACTAGCGGGAGTCGAGAGCAGTTCTTC.

The V call is TRBV20-1, the J call TRBJ2-3, with TRBD2 matching 9 bases. CDR3 size: 13 residues. CDR1 is DFQATT and CDR2 is SNEGSKA in the germline V gene (reference sequence). V lost 5 bases, J lost 3 bases, and 3 bases stayed unmatched. The CDR3 reads CSAGGLATDTQYF. CDR3 sequence (DNA): TGCAGTGCTGGGGGACTAGCTACAGATACGCAGTATTTT.

This chain uses TRBV6-5 with TRBJ1-4; D is unresolved. Germline V gives CDR1 MNHEY, CDR2 SVGAGI. This CDR3 region has 15 residues. V lost 7 bases to trimming and J lost 7 bases, with 19 bases between them. The CDR3 nucleotides read TGTGCCAGCACTCCCAAGACTCGGTTGGGTGAAAAACTGTTTTTT. Residues: CASTPKTRLGEKLFF.

The V gene is TRBV20-1, the J gene TRBJ1-4, with D uncertain. The germline V gene has CDR1 DFQATT and CDR2 SNEGSKA (reference sequence). The CDR3 length is 12 residues. The germline V and J ends were trimmed by 6 bases and 6 bases, with 11 bases remaining between them. This CDR3 reads CSAGPTDEKLFF. Here the CDR3 DNA reads TGCAGTGCAGGACCGACGGATGAAAAACTGTTTTTT.

In this sample, this clonotype turned up once. The chain is built from TRBV18 and TRBJ2-5, with D perhaps matching TRBD1 or TRBD2 (5 bases each). The CDR3 runs 12 residues. V was shortened by 0 bases and J by 9 bases, with 8 bases between the two germline ends. Germline CDR1 KGHSH, CDR2 LQKENI. The CDR3 DNA reads TGTGCCAGCTCACCACCGAGAGGGGCCCAGTACTTC. As protein: CASSPPRGAQYF. Together with reference TRBV18 and TRBJ2-5, the CDR3 gives the full variable domain: NAGVMQNPRHLVRRRGQEARLRCSPMKGHSHVYWYRQLPEEGLKFMVYLQKENIIDESGMPKERFSAEFPKEGPSILRIQQVVRGDSAAYFCASSPPRGAQYFGPGTRLLVL.

The chain uses TRBV24-1 and TRBJ1-1; TRBD1 matches at 7 bases. The germline V gene has CDR1 KGHDR and CDR2 SFDVKD. The CDR3 spans 13 residues. V dropped 9 bases and J dropped 5; count of bases not matched to a gene: 8. DNA for the CDR3: TGTGCCACCGTCGACAGGGCGGGAACTGAAGCTTTCTTT. This gives the protein CATVDRAGTEAFF.

The genes are TRBV7-8 and TRBJ2-7; a possible D gene is TRBD2 (5 bases). The CDR3 extends over 15 amino acids. The ends were cut back, 1 base at V and 3 bases at J, with 13 bases in the middle. Germline CDR1 is SGHVS and CDR2 is FQNEAQ. CDR3 sequence reads: CASSLEGGSVYEQYF. DNA for the CDR3: TGTGCCAGCAGCTTAGAGGGCGGTAGCGTCTACGAGCAGTACTTC.

V usage is TRBV7-6 and J usage is TRBJ1-5; TRBD1 aligns across 8 bases. CDR3 size: 15 residues. Germline assignment: CDR1 SGHVS and CDR2 FNYEAQ. Trimming cost V 7 bases and J 1 base; bases outside gene matches: 6. Here the CDR3 reads CASTQGAGSNQPQHF. CDR3 in DNA: TGTGCCAGCACTCAGGGGGCGGGGAGCAATCAGCCCCAGCATTTT.

The V gene is TRBV7-2, the J gene TRBJ1-2; D is possibly TRBD1 (6 bases). There are 13 residues in the CDR3. Germline V gene sequence: CDR1 SGHTA, CDR2 FQGNSA. Trimming cost V 5 bases and J 7 bases, with 14 bases left between them. The CDR3 coding sequence is TGTGCCAGCAGCCACAAGGGGGTTACTGGCTACACCTTC. Translation: CASSHKGVTGYTF.

The CDR3 spells CASSIPRGGGYTF. CDR3 DNA: TGTGCCAGCAGTATACCTCGTGGGGGGGGCTACACCTTC. The J gene is TRBJ1-2, the V gene TRBV6-5, with D possibly being TRBD1 (5 bases). CDR1 and CDR2 from the germline V gene are MNHEY and SVGAGI. This CDR3 region has 13 residues. Trimming removed 5 bases from V and 8 bases from J, with 15 bases in between.

The chain has TRBV6-4 and TRBJ2-3; 7 bases are a match to TRBD2. This CDR3 is built from 15 residues. V was pared by 3 bases and J by 4 bases, with 7 bases of the junction left unmatched. Germline CDR1 is MRHNA and CDR2 is SNTAGT. CDR3 coding DNA: TGTGCCAGCAGTGAGCGAGGGAGGGCTTCAGATACGCAGTATTTT. Amino acid sequence: CASSERGRASDTQYF.

The chain has TRBV29-1 and TRBJ2-1, with D perhaps TRBD1 or TRBD2 (5 bases each). CDR1 is SQVTM, CDR2 ANQGSEA, per germline. This CDR3 has 13 amino acids. Trimming stripped 5 bases from V and 4 bases from J, with 12 bases between. The CDR3 spells CSVWEQGYNEQFF. The CDR3 nucleotides are TGCAGCGTTTGGGAGCAGGGTTACAATGAGCAGTTCTTC.

This clonotype was recorded only once. The chain has TRBV5-1 and TRBJ2-1, with D unclear. CDR1 is SGHRS and CDR2 is YFSETQ in the germline V gene. The CDR3 spans 12 residues. V lost 4 bases and J 7 bases, leaving 9 bases between the germline ends. Written as DNA, the CDR3 is TGCGCCAGCAGCCGGAGCCGGAATGAGCAGTTCTTC. It encodes CASSRSRNEQFF.

Here the CDR3 reads CASSQDGGSSYNEQFF. Written as DNA, the CDR3 is TGTGCCAGCAGCCAAGACGGCGGAAGCTCCTACAATGAGCAGTTCTTC. The V gene is TRBV4-2, the J gene TRBJ2-1; D gene ambiguous. V was clipped by 0 bases and J by 0 bases, with 9 bases between them. Germline-derived CDR1 and CDR2 are LGHNA and YNFKEQ. This CDR3 region has 16 residues.

The chain combines TRBV6-6 with TRBJ2-7; TRBD2 is a possible D gene (5 bases). Deletions cut 8 bases from V and 4 bases from J, with 9 bases between. The germline V gene encodes CDR1 MNHNY and CDR2 SVGAGI (reference sequence). The CDR3 runs 11 residues. DNA of the CDR3: TGTGCCAGCGGAGGTGGTTACGAGCAGTACTTC. It translates to CASGGGYEQYF.

This sequence joins TRBV18 and TRBJ1-5; a weak D match, TRBD1 (6 bases). The germline V gene encodes CDR1 KGHSH and CDR2 LQKENI. The CDR3 is 15 residues long. Trimming shortened V by 6 bases and J by 9 bases, and 21 bases separated the two germline ends. The CDR3 loop reads CASSPGERETRPQHF. The CDR3 coding sequence is TGTGCCAGCTCCCCAGGGGAACGGGAAACGAGGCCCCAGCATTTT.